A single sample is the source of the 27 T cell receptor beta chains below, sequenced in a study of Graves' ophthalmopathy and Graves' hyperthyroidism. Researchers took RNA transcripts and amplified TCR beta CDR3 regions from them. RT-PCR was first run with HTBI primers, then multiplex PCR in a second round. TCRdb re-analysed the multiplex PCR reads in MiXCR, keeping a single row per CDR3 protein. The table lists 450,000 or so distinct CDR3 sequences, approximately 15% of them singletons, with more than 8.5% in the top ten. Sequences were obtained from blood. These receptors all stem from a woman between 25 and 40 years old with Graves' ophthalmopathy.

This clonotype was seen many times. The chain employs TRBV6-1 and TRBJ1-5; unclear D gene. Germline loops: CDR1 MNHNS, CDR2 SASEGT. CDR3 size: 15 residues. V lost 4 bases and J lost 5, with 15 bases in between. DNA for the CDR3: TGTGCCAGCAGTGGGGGAGTTTACTTCGATCAGCCCCAGCATTTT. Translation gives CASSGGVYFDQPQHF.

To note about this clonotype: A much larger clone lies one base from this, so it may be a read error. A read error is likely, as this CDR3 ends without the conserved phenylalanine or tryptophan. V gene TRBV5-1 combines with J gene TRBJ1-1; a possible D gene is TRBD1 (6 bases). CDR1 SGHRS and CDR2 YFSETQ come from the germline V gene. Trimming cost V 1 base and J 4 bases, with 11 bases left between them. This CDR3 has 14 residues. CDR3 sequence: CASSLTGYTTEAFL. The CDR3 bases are TGCGCCAGCAGCTTGACAGGGTATACCACTGAAGCTTTCTTG.

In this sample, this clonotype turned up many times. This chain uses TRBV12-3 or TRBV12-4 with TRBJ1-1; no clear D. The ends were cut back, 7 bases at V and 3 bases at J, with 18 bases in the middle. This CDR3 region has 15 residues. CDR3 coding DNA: TGTGCCAGCACTCATCCCGCGATGGGGTACACTGAAGCTTTCTTT. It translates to CASTHPAMGYTEAFF.

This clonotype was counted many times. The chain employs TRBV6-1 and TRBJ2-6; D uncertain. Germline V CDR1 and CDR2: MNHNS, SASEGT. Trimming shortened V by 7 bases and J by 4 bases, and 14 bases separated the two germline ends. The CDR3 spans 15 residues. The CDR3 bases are TGTGCCAGCACTCCCTGGGCATCCGGGGCCAACGTCCTGACTTTC. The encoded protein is CASTPWASGANVLTF.

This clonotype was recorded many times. In nucleotides, the CDR3 is TGTGCCAGCACCCCGAGGCTGAACACTGAAGCTTTCTTT. Its translation: CASTPRLNTEAFF. The V call is TRBV28, the J call TRBJ1-1; no definite D call. The CDR3 spans 13 residues. V lost 7 bases, J lost 0 bases, and 9 bases lay in between. Germline lookup yields CDR1 MDHEN and CDR2 SYDVKM. The full variable domain, in which reference TRBV28 and TRBJ1-1 provide the parts outside the CDR3, is DVKVTQSSRYLVKRTGEKVFLECVQDMDHENMFWYRQDPGLGLRLIYFSYDVKMKEKGDIPEGYSVSREKKERFSLILESASTNQTSMYLCASTPRLNTEAFFGQGTRLTVV.

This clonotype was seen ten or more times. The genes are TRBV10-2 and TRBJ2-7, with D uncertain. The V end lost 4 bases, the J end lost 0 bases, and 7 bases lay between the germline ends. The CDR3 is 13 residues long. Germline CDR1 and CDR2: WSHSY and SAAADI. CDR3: CASSVDTSYEQYF. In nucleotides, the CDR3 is TGCGCCAGCAGTGTGGATACCTCCTACGAGCAGTACTTC.

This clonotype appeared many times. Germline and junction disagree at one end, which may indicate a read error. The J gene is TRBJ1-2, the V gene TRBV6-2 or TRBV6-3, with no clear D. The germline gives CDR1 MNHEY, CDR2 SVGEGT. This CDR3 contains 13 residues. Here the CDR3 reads CASSHSRWEGYTF. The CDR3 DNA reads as TGTGCCAGCAGTCACTCTCGCTGGGAAGGCTACACCTTC.

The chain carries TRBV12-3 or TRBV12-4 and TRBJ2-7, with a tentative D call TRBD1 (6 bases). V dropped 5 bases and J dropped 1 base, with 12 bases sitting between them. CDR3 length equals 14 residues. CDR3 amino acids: CASSRDIPSYEQYF. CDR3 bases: TGTGCCAGCAGTCGGGACATTCCTTCCTACGAGCAGTACTTC.

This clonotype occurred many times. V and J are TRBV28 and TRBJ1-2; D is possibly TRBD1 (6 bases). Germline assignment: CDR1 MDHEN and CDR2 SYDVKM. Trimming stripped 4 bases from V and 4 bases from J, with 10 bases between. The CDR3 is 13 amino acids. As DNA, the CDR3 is TGTGCCAGCAGTTCAGGACAGCCCTATGGCTACACCTTC. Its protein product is CASSSGQPYGYTF.

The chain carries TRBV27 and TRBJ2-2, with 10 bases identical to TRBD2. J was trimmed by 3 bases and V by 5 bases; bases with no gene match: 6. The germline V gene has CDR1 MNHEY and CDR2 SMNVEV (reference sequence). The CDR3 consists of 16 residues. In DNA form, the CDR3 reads TGTGCCAGCAGTCTAGCGGGGGACATAGACACCGGGGAGCTGTTTTTT. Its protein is CASSLAGDIDTGELFF.

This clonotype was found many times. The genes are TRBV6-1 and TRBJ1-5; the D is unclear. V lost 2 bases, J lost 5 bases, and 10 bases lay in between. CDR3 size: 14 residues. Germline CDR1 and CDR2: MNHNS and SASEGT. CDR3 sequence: CASSESTVDQPQHF. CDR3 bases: TGTGCCAGCAGTGAATCAACGGTGGATCAGCCCCAGCATTTT.

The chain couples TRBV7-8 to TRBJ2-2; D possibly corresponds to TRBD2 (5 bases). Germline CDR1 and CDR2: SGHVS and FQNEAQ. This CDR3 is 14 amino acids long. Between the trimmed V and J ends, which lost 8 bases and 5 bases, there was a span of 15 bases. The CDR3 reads CASAPPRGTGELFF. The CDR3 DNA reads TGTGCCAGCGCCCCACCGAGAGGGACCGGGGAGCTGTTTTTT.

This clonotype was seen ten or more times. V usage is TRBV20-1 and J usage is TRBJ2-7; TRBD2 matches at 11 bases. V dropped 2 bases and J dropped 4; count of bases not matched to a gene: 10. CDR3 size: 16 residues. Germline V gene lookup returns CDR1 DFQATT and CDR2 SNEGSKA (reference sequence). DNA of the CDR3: TGCAGTGCTAGATCCGTTAGCGGGAGGGCCTTTTACGAGCAGTACTTC. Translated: CSARSVSGRAFYEQYF.

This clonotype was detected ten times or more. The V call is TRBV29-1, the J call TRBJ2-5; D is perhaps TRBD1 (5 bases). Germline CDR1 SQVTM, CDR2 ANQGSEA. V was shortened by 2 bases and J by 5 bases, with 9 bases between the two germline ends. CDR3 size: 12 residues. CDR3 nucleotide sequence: TGCAGCGTTGAATCCAGGGTTGAGACCCAGTACTTC. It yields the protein CSVESRVETQYF.

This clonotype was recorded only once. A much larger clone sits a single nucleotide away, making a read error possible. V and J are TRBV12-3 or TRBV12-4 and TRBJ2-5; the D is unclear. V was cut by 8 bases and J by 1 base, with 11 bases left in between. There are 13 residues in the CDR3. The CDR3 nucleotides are TGTGCCAGCCGAGTACTGAGCCAAGAGACCCAGTACTTC. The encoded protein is CASRVLSQETQYF.

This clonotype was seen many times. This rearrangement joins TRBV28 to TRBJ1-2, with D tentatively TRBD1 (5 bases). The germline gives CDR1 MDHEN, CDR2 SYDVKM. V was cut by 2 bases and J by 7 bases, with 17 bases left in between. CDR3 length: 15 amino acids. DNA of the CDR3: TGTGCCAGCAGTTTAGGTGCCAGGGCGGCGCCTGGCTACACCTTC. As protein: CASSLGARAAPGYTF.

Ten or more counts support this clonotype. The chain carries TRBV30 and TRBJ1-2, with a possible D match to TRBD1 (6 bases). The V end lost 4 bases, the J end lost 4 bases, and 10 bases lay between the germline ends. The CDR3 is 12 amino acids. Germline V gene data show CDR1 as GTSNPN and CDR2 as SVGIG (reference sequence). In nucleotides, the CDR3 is TGTGCCTGGAACAGGGCGTCCTATGGCTACACCTTC. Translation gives CAWNRASYGYTF.

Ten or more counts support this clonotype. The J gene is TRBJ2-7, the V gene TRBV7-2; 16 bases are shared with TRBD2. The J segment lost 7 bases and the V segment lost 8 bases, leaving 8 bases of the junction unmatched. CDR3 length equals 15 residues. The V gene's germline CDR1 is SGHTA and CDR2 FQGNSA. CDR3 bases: TGTGCCAGCCGACTAGGGGGACTAGCGGGAGGGGAGCAGTACTTC. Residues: CASRLGGLAGGEQYF. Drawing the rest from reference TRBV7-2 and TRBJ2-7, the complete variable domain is GAGVSQSPSNKVTEKGKDVELRCDPISGHTALYWYRQSLGQGLEFLIYFQGNSAPDKSGLPSDRFSAERTGGSVSTLTIQRTQQEDSAVYLCASRLGGLAGGEQYFGPGTRLTVT.

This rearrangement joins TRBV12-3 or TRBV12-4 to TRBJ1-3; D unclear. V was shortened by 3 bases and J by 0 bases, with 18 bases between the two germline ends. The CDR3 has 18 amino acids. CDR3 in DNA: TGTGCCAGCAGTTTTGAGCTGTCGGGAATTCGCTCTGGAAACACCATATATTTT. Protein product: CASSFELSGIRSGNTIYF.

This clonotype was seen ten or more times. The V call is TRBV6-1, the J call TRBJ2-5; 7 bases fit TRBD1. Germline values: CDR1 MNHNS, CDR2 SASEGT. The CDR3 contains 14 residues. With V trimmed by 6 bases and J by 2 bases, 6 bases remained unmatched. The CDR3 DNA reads TGTGCCAGCAGAAGGGGACAGAGACAAGAGACCCAGTACTTC. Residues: CASRRGQRQETQYF.

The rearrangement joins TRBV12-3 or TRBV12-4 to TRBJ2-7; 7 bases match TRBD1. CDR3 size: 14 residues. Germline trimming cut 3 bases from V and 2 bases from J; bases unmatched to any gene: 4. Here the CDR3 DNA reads TGTGCCAGCAGTTTTGAGGACAGGACCTACGAGCAGTACTTC. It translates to CASSFEDRTYEQYF.

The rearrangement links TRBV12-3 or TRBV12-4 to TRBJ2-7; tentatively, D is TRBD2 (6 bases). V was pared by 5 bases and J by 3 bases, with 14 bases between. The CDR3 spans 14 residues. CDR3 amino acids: CASSGPGLYYEQYF. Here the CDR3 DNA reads TGTGCCAGCAGTGGGCCGGGACTGTACTACGAGCAGTACTTC.

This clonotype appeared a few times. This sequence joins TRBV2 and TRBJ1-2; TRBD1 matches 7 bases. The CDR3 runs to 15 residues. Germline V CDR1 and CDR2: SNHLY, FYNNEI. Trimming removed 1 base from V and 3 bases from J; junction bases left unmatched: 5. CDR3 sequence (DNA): TGTGCCAGCAGTGAAGGGGACAGTACCTACTATGGCTACACCTTC. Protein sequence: CASSEGDSTYYGYTF.

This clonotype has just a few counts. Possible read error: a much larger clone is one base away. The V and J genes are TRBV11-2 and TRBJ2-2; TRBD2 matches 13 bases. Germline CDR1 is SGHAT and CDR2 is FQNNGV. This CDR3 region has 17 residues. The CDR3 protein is CVSSLELAGGPSGELFF. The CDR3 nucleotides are TGTGTCAGCAGCTTAGAACTAGCGGGAGGGCCCTCCGGGGAGCTGTTTTTT. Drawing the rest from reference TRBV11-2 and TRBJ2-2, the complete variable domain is EAGVAQSPRYKIIEKRQSVAFWCNPISGHATLYWYQQILGQGPKLLIQFQNNGVVDDSQLPKDRFSAERLKGVDSTLKIQPAKLEDSAVYLCVSSLELAGGPSGELFFGEGSRLTVL.

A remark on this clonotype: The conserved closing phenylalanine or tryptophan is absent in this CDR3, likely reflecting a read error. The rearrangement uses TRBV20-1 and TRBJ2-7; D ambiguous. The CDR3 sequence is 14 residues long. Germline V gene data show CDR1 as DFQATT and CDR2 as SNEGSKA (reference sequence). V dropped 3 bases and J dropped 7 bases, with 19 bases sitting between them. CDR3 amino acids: CSASAAGFYGEQYL. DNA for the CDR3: TGCAGTGCTAGCGCGGCCGGGTTTTACGGGGAGCAGTACTTG.

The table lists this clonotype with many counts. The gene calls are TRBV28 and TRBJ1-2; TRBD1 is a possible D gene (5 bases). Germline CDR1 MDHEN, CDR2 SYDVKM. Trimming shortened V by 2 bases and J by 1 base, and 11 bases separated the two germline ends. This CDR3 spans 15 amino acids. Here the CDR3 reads CASSLGGRDNYGYTF. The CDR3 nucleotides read TGTGCCAGCAGTTTAGGGGGGAGGGATAACTATGGCTACACCTTC.

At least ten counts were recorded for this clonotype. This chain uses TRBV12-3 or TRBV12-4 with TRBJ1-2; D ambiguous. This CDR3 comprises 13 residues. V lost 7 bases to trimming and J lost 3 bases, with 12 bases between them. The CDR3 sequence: CASTSNLYYGYTF. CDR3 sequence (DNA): TGTGCCAGCACCTCTAATCTGTACTATGGCTACACCTTC.